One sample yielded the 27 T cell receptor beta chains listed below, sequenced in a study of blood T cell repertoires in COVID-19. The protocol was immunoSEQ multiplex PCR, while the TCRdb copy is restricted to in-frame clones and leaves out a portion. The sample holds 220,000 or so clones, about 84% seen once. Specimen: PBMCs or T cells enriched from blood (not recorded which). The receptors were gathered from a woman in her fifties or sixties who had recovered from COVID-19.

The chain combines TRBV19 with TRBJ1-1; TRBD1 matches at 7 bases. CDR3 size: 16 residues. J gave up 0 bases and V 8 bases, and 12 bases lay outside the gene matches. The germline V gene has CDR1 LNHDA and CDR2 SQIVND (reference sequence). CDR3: CASADRANILNTEAFF. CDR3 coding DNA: TGTGCCAGTGCCGACAGGGCTAACATACTGAACACTGAAGCTTTCTTT. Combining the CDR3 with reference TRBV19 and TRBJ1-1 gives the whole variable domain DGGITQSPKYLFRKEGQNVTLSCEQNLNHDAMYWYRQDPGQGLRLIYYSQIVNDFQKGDIAEGYSVSREKKESFPLTVTSAQKNPTAFYLCASADRANILNTEAFFGQGTRLTVV.

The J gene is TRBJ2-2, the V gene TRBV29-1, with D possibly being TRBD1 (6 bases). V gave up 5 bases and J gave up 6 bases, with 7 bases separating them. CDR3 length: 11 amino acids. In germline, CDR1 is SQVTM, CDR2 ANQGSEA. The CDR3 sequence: CSVRGSGELFF. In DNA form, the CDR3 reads TGCAGCGTTAGGGGGTCCGGGGAGCTGTTTTTT.

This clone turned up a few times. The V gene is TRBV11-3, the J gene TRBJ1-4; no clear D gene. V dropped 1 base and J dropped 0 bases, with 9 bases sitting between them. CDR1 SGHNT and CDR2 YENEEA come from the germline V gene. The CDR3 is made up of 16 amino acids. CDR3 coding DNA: TGTGCCAGCAGCTTAGGGGCAGGTGCAACTAATGAAAAACTGTTTTTT. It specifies CASSLGAGATNEKLFF.

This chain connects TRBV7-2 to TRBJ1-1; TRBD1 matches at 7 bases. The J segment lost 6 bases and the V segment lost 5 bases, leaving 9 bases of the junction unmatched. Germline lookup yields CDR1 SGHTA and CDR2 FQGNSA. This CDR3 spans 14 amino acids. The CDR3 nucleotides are TGTGCCAGCAGCCTAACGACAGGGCGGGCTGAAGCTTTCTTT. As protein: CASSLTTGRAEAFF.

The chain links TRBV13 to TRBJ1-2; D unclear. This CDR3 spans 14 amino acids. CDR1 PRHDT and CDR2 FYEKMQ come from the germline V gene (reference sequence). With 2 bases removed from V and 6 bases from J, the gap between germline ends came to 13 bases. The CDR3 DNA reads TGTGCCAGCAGCTTATACAGCGGGAGCAATGGCTACACCTTC. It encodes CASSLYSGSNGYTF.

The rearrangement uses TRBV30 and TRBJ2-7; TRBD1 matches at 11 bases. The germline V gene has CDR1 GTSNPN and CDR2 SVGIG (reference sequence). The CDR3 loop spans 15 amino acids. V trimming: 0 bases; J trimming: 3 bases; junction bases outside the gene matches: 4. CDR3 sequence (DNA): TGTGCCTGGAGTGTCTGGGACAGGGGGATCTACGAGCAGTACTTC. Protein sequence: CAWSVWDRGIYEQYF.

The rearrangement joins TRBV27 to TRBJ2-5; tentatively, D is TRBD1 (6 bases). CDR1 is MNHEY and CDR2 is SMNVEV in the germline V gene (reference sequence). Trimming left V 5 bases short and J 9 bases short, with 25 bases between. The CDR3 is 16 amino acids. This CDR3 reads CASSLNTYRVNEAQYF. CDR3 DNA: TGTGCCAGCAGTCTTAATACTTACAGGGTTAACGAGGCCCAGTACTTC.

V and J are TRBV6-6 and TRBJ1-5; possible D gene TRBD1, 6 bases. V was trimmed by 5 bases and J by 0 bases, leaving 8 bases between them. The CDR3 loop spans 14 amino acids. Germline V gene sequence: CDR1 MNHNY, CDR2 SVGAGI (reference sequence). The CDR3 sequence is CASSGQYSNQPQHF. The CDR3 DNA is TGTGCCAGCAGTGGACAGTATAGCAATCAGCCCCAGCATTTT.

CDR3 bases: TGTGCCTGGAGCGCCTGGGACAGGGACCAAGAGACCCAGTACTTC. This codes for CAWSAWDRDQETQYF. V and J are TRBV30 and TRBJ2-5; 9 bases align to TRBD1. Germline assignment: CDR1 GTSNPN and CDR2 SVGIG (reference sequence). Germline trimming cut 3 bases from V and 0 bases from J; bases unmatched to any gene: 5. The CDR3 totals 15 residues.

The chain's CDR3 is CASSLAVRNYGYTF. The DNA for the CDR3 is TGTGCCAGCAGCTTAGCGGTCAGAAACTATGGCTACACCTTC. The chain combines TRBV7-2 with TRBJ1-2; D is undetermined. With 0 bases removed from V and 2 bases from J, the gap between germline ends came to 7 bases. The CDR3 extends over 14 amino acids. Germline CDR1 is SGHTA and CDR2 is FQGNSA.

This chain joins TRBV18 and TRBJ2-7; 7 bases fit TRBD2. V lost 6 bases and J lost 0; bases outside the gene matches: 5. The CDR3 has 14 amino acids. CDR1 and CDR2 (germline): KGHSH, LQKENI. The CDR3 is CASSPGGRSYEQYF. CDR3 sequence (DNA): TGTGCCAGCTCCCCGGGGGGTCGCTCCTACGAGCAGTACTTC.

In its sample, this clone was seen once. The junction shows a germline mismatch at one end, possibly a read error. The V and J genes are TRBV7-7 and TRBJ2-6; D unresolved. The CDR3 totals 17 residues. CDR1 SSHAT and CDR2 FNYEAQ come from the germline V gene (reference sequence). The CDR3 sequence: CASSSRPGDSGANVLTF. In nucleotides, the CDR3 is TGTGCTAGCAGCTCCCGCCCAGGTGACTCTGGGGCCAACGTCCTGACTTTC. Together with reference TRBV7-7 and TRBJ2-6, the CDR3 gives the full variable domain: GAGVSQSPRYKVTKRGQDVTLRCDPISSHATLYWYQQALGQGPEFLTYFNYEAQPDKSGLPSDRFSAERPEGSISTLTIQRTEQRDSAMYRCASSSRPGDSGANVLTFGAGSRLTVL.

CDR3 in DNA: TGTGCCAGTAGTCTTATCCCTGGCCAGGGTCGAACTGAAGCTTTCTTT. As protein: CASSLIPGQGRTEAFF. The gene calls are TRBV19 and TRBJ1-1, with a weak D call TRBD1 (5 bases). The germline V gene encodes CDR1 LNHDA and CDR2 SQIVND (reference sequence). The CDR3 has 16 residues. Trimming shortened V by 5 bases and J by 5 bases, and 21 bases separated the two germline ends.

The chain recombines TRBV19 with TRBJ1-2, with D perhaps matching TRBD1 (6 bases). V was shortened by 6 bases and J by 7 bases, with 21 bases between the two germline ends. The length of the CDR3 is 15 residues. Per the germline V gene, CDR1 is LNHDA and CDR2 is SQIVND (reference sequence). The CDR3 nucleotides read TGTGCCAGTAGCTCGGCCCGACAGGCCCTTCTTGGCTACACCTTC. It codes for CASSSARQALLGYTF.

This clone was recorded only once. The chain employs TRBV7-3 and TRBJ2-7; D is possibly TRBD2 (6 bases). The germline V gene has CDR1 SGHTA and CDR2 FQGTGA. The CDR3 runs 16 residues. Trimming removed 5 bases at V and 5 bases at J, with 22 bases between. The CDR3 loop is CASSPQPTSRTNEQYF. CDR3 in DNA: TGTGCCAGCAGCCCCCAGCCAACTAGCCGTACAAACGAGCAGTACTTC.

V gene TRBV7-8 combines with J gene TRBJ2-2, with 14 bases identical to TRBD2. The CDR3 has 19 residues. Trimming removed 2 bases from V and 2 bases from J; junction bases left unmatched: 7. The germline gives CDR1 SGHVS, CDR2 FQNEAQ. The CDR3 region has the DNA TGTGCCAGCAGCTTAATCGGGACTAGCGGGAGTAAAAACACCGGGGAGCTGTTTTTT. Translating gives CASSLIGTSGSKNTGELFF.

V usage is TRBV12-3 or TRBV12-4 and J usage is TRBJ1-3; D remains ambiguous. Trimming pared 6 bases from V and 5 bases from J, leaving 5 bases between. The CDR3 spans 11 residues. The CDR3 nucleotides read TGTGCCAGCAGCAGTAGAAACACCATATATTTT. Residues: CASSSRNTIYF.

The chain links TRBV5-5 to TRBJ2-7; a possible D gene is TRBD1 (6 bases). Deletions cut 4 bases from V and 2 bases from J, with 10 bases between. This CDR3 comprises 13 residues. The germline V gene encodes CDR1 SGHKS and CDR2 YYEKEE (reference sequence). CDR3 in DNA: TGTGCCAGCAGCCTCCGGACAGCCTACGAGCAGTACTTC. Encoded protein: CASSLRTAYEQYF.

The CDR3 here is CASSLVGTATDTQYF. For the CDR3, the DNA is TGCGCCAGCAGCTTGGTGGGGACAGCGACAGATACGCAGTATTTT. The V gene is TRBV5-1, the J gene TRBJ2-3, with TRBD1 matching over 7 bases. The CDR3 sequence is 15 residues long. The V gene end was trimmed by 0 bases and the J gene end by 3 bases; junction bases not matched to a gene: 4. Germline V lookup: CDR1 SGHRS, CDR2 YFSETQ.

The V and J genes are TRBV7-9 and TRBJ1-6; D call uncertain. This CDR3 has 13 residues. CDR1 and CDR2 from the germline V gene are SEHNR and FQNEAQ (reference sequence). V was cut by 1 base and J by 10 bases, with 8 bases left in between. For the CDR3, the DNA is TGTGCCAGCAGCTTAGTTGGGCCCTCACCCCTCCACTTT. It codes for CASSLVGPSPLHF.

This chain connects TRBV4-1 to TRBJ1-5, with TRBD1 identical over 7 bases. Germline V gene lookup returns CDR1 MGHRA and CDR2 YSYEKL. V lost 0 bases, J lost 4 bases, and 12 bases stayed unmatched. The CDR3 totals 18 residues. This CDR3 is CASSQDGRQGDGNQPQHF. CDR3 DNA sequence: TGCGCCAGCAGCCAAGATGGGAGGCAGGGGGACGGAAATCAGCCCCAGCATTTT.

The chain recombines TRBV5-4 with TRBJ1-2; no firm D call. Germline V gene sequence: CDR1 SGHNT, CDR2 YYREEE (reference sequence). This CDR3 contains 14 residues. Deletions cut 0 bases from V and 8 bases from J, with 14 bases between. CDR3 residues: CASSLGGQLRGYTF. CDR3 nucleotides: TGTGCCAGCAGCTTGGGAGGGCAGCTACGGGGCTACACCTTC.

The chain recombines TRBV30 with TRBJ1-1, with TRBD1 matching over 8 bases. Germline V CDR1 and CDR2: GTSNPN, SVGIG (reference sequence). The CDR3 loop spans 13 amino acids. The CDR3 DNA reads TGTGCGACCGGACAGGGAGGATACACTGAAGCTTTCTTT. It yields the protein CATGQGGYTEAFF.

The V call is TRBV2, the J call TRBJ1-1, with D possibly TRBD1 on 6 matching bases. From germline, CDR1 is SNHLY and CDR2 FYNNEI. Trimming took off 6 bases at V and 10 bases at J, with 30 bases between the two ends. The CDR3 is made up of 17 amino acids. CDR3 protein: CASSPTSTGTHQRGAFF. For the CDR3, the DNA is TGTGCCAGCAGCCCCACTTCAACCGGGACACACCAACGAGGAGCTTTCTTT.

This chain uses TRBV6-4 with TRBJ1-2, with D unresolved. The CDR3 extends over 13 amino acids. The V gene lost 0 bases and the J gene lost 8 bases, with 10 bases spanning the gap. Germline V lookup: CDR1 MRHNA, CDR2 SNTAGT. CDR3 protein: CASSDSVGFGYTF. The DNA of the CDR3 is TGTGCCAGCAGTGACTCGGTGGGCTTCGGCTACACCTTC.

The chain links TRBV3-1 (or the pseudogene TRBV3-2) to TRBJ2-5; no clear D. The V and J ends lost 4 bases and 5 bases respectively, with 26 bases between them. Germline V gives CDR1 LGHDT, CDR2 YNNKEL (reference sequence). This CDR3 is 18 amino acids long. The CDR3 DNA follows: TGTGCCAGCAGCCCCTCTTCTTTGTGGGTTCCTTTGCGGGAGACCCAGTACTTC. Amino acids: CASSPSSLWVPLRETQYF.

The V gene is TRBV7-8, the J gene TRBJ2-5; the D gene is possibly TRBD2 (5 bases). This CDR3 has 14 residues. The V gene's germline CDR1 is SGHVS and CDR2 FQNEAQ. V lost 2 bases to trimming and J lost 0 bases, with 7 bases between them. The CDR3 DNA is TGTGCCAGCAGCTTATCGGGGAACCAAGAGACCCAGTACTTC. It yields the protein CASSLSGNQETQYF.